The 17 T cell receptor beta chains given below trace back to one sample, sequenced in a study of technical replicates of blood from a few donors. Assay used: immunoSEQ multiplex PCR; TCRdb lists only in-frame clones, some missing. The table has about 85,000 clones, around 94% seen once; the top ten hold around 0.25%. Source material: T cells isolated from PBMCs. The source of these receptors is a human donor in good health.

The chain recombines TRBV5-1 with TRBJ2-5; 8 bases line up with TRBD2. The CDR3 consists of 15 residues. Per germline, CDR1 SGHRS and CDR2 YFSETQ. Germline trimming cut 2 bases from V and 5 bases from J; bases unmatched to any gene: 8. CDR3 nucleotides: TGCGCCAGCAGCTTAACCGGGACTAGTGGGGAGACCCAGTACTTC. It yields the protein CASSLTGTSGETQYF.

The V and J genes are TRBV27 and TRBJ2-2, with D uncertain. Trimming shortened V by 3 bases and J by 8 bases, and 10 bases separated the two germline ends. This CDR3 comprises 13 residues. Germline V gene data show CDR1 as MNHEY and CDR2 as SMNVEV (reference sequence). The CDR3 nucleotides are TGTGCCAGCAGTTTGTTCGTCGAGGGGGAGCTGTTTTTT. Protein sequence: CASSLFVEGELFF.

The chain carries TRBV30 and TRBJ1-1; 7 bases align to TRBD1. The CDR3 totals 10 residues. Germline CDR1 reads GTSNPN; CDR2 reads SVGIG (reference sequence). V lost 7 bases to trimming and J lost 10 bases; unmatched junction nucleotides: 6. The CDR3: CALDRNGAFF. For the CDR3, the DNA is TGTGCCTTGGACAGGAATGGAGCTTTCTTT. Full variable domain (missing parts from reference TRBV30 and TRBJ1-1): SQTIHQWPATLVQPVGSPLSLECTVEGTSNPNLYWYRQAAGRGLQLLFYSVGIGQISSEVPQNLSASRPQDRQFILSSKKLLLSDSGFYLCALDRNGAFFGQGTRLTVV.

The chain links TRBV9 to TRBJ2-5; 14 bases match TRBD2. Germline trimming cut 3 bases from V and 3 bases from J; bases unmatched to any gene: 16. The CDR3 runs 20 residues. Per the germline V gene, CDR1 is SGDLS and CDR2 is YYNGEE. CDR3 in amino acids: CASSAKVGAGLAGAKETQYF. In DNA, the CDR3 is TGTGCCAGCAGCGCCAAAGTGGGAGCGGGACTAGCGGGAGCGAAAGAGACCCAGTACTTC.

The chain has TRBV28 and TRBJ2-2; 9 nucleotides align to TRBD1. The CDR3 runs to 17 residues. From germline, CDR1 is MDHEN and CDR2 SYDVKM. J gave up 7 bases and V 5 bases, and 14 bases lay outside the gene matches. Here the CDR3 DNA reads TGTGCCAGCAGTCCCCGGGACAGGGCCCTTTTTTTCGGGGAGCTGTTTTTT. It is translated as CASSPRDRALFFGELFF.

The rearrangement links TRBV29-1 to TRBJ2-2; D uncertain. Germline CDR1 SQVTM, CDR2 ANQGSEA. This CDR3 is 14 amino acids long. Trimming removed 3 bases at V and 7 bases at J, with 15 bases between. This CDR3 reads CSVEDLGGLGELFF. Written as DNA, the CDR3 is TGCAGCGTTGAGGATCTCGGCGGTCTCGGGGAGCTGTTTTTT.

The chain combines TRBV4-1 with TRBJ2-2; D may be TRBD2 (7 bases). The CDR3 totals 16 residues. Looked up from germline, CDR1 is MGHRA and CDR2 is YSYEKL. V shed 4 bases and J shed 7 bases, with 19 bases lying between them. This CDR3 is CASSPQGQGGNGELFF. The CDR3 DNA reads TGCGCCAGCAGCCCCCAGGGGCAGGGAGGGAACGGGGAGCTGTTTTTT.

This sequence joins TRBV2 and TRBJ1-1; possible D gene TRBD1, 5 bases. The V end lost 4 bases, the J end lost 1 base, and 10 bases lay between the germline ends. CDR1 and CDR2 from the germline V gene are SNHLY and FYNNEI. This CDR3 region has 14 residues. The CDR3 spells CASSVVQENTEAFF. In nucleotides, the CDR3 is TGTGCCAGCAGTGTAGTACAGGAGAACACTGAAGCTTTCTTT.

The chain has TRBV5-1 and TRBJ2-3; TRBD1 aligns across 9 bases. From germline, CDR1 is SGHRS and CDR2 YFSETQ. Unmatched junction bases numbered 3, after V lost 2 bases and J lost 2 bases. This CDR3 has 15 amino acids. The CDR3 sequence is CASSFRQGDTDTQYF. In DNA, the CDR3 is TGCGCCAGCAGCTTCCGACAGGGGGACACAGATACGCAGTATTTT.

The J gene is TRBJ2-7, the V gene TRBV7-3; TRBD1 aligns across 9 bases. There are 16 residues in the CDR3. In germline, CDR1 is SGHTA, CDR2 FQGTGA. V shed 5 bases, J shed 9 bases, and the junction held 17 bases outside the gene matches. This CDR3 reads CASSADGTGKSSGQYF. The DNA for the CDR3 is TGTGCCAGCAGCGCCGACGGGACAGGGAAATCAAGCGGGCAGTACTTC.

This chain links TRBV2 with TRBJ1-3, with no clear D. Trimming left V 4 bases short and J 0 bases short, with 16 bases between. CDR3 length: 17 residues. Germline V gene data show CDR1 as SNHLY and CDR2 as FYNNEI. CDR3 bases: TGTGCCAGCAGTGTGCCCAAGAATACATACTCTGGAAACACCATATATTTT. This codes for CASSVPKNTYSGNTIYF.

The chain links TRBV7-6 to TRBJ2-2, with D perhaps TRBD1 (6 bases). The CDR3 spans 16 residues. V shed 1 base and J shed 4 bases, with 13 bases lying between them. Germline CDR1 is SGHVS and CDR2 is FNYEAQ. CDR3 bases: TGTGCCAGCAGCTTAGGCCAACAGGGATTCACCGGGGAGCTGTTTTTT. Translation: CASSLGQQGFTGELFF.

V and J are TRBV28 and TRBJ1-2, with D uncertain. CDR3 length: 15 amino acids. The V gene's germline CDR1 is MDHEN and CDR2 SYDVKM. The V and J ends lost 5 bases and 2 bases respectively, with 15 bases between them. This CDR3 is CASSRPRGINYGYTF. CDR3 DNA: TGTGCCAGCAGTCGCCCACGAGGCATCAACTATGGCTACACCTTC.

This sequence joins TRBV11-2 and TRBJ2-2; D not certain. V lost 5 bases and J lost 6, with 13 bases in between. This CDR3 is 14 amino acids long. Looked up from germline, CDR1 is SGHAT and CDR2 is FQNNGV. The CDR3: CASSPRIQSGELFF. The CDR3 DNA reads TGTGCCAGCAGCCCTAGGATACAATCCGGGGAGCTGTTTTTT.

The chain recombines TRBV14 with TRBJ2-6; D is possibly TRBD1 (6 bases). The CDR3 totals 17 residues. CDR1 and CDR2 (germline): SGHDN, FVKESK. V lost 4 bases, J lost 2 bases, and 15 bases lay in between. The CDR3 reads CASSLHTGFTGANVLTF. DNA for the CDR3: TGTGCCAGCAGCCTCCATACAGGGTTCACTGGGGCCAACGTCCTGACTTTC.

This chain joins TRBV7-6 and TRBJ2-6; the D is unclear. In germline, CDR1 is SGHVS, CDR2 FNYEAQ. V was clipped by 3 bases and J by 1 base, with 7 bases between them. CDR3 length equals 15 residues. The chain's CDR3 is CASSLAISGANVLTF. Here the CDR3 DNA reads TGTGCCAGCAGCTTGGCAATTTCTGGGGCCAACGTCCTGACTTTC.

CDR3 residues: CASQAYGTGGSGNTIYF. Here the CDR3 DNA reads TGTGCCAGCCAAGCTTACGGAACAGGGGGCTCTGGAAACACCATATATTTT. The chain carries TRBV7-9 and TRBJ1-3; 8 bases map to TRBD1. Germline-derived CDR1 and CDR2 are SEHNR and FQNEAQ (reference sequence). V was pared by 8 bases and J by 0 bases, with 12 bases of the junction left unmatched. The CDR3 extends over 17 amino acids.